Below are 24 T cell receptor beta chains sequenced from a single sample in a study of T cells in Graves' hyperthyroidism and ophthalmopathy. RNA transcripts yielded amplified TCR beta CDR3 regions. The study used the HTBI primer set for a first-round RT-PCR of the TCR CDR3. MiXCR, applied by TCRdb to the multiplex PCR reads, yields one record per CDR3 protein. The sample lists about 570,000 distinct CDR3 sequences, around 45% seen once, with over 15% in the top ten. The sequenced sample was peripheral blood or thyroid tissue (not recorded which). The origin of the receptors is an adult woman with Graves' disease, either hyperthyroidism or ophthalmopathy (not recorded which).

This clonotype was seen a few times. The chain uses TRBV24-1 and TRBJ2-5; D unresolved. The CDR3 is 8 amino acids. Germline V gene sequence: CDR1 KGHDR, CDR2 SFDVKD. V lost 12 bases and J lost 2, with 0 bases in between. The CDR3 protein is CAQETQYF. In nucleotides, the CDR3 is TGTGCCCAAGAGACCCAGTACTTC.

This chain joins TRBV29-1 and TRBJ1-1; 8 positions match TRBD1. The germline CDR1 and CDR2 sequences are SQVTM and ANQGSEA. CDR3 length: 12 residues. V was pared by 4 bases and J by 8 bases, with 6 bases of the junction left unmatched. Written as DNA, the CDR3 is TGCAGCGTTGGGCAGGGGGCTGCGGAAGCTTTCTTT. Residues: CSVGQGAAEAFF.

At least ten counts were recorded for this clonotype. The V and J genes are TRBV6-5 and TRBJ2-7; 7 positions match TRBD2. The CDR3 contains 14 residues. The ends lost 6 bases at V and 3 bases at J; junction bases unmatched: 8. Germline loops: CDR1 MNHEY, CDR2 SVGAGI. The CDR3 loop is CASRQSGNYYEQYF. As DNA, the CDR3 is TGTGCCAGCAGACAGAGCGGGAACTACTACGAGCAGTACTTC.

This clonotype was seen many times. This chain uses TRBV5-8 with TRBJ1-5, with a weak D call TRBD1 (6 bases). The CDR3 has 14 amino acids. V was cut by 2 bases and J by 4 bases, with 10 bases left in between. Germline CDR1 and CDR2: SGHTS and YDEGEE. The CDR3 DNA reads TGTGCCAGCAGCTTCAGACAGGCAAATCAGCCCCAGCATTTT. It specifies CASSFRQANQPQHF.

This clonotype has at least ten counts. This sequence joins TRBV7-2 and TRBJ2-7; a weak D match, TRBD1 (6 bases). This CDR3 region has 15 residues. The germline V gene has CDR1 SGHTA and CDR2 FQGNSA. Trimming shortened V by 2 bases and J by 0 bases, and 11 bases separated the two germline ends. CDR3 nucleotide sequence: TGTGCCAGCAGCTTATGGGGGCCGAGCTCCTACGAGCAGTACTTC. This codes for CASSLWGPSSYEQYF.

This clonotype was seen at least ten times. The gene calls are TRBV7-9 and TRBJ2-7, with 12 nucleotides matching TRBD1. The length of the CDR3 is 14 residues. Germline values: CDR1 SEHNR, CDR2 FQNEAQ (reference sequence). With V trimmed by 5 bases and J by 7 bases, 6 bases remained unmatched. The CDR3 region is CASSPGQGAIEQYF. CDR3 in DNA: TGTGCCAGCAGCCCGGGACAGGGGGCTATAGAGCAGTACTTC.

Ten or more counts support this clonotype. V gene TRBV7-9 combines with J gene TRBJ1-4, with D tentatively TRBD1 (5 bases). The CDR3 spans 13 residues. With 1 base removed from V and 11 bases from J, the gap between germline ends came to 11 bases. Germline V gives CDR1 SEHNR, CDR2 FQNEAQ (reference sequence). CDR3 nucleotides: TGTGCCAGCAGCTTAGAGGGAGGGGCTAAACTGTTTTTT. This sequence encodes CASSLEGGAKLFF. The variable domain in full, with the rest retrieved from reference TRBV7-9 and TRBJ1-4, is DTGVSQNPRHKITKRGQNVTFRCDPISEHNRLYWYRQTLGQGPEFLTYFQNEAQLEKSRLLSDRFSAERPKGSFSTLEIQRTEQGDSAMYLCASSLEGGAKLFFGSGTQLSVL.

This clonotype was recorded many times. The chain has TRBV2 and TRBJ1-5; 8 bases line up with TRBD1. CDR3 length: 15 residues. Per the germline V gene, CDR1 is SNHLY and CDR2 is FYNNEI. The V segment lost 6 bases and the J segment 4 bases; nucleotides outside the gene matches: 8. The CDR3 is CASSAGQGENQPQHF. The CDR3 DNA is TGTGCCAGCAGCGCCGGACAGGGAGAGAATCAGCCCCAGCATTTT. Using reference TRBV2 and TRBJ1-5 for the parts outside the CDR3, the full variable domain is EPEVTQTPSHQVTQMGQEVILRCVPISNHLYFYWYRQILGQKVEFLVSFYNNEISEKSEIFDDQFSVERPDGSNFTLKIRSTKLEDSAMYFCASSAGQGENQPQHFGDGTRLSIL.

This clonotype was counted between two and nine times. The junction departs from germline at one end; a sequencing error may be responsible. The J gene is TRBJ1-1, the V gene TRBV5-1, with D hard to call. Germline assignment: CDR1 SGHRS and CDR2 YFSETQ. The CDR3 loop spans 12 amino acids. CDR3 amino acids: CAGSSSNTEAFF. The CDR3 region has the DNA TGCGCCGGCAGCTCGTCGAACACTGAAGCTTTCTTT.

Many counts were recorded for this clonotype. The CDR3 spells CASRGRRTEDYGYTF. The CDR3 DNA sequence: TGTGCCAGTAGAGGGAGGCGAACGGAGGACTATGGCTACACCTTC. The V gene is TRBV19, the J gene TRBJ1-2; D gene unclear. The V gene lost 6 bases and the J gene lost 3 bases, with 17 bases spanning the gap. Germline values: CDR1 LNHDA, CDR2 SQIVND (reference sequence). This CDR3 is 15 amino acids long.

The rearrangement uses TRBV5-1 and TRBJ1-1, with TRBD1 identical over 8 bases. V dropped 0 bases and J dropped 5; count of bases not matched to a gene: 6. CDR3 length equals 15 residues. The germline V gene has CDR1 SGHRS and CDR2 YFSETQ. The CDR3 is CASSLDSGGRTEAFF. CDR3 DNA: TGCGCCAGCAGCTTGGACTCAGGGGGCCGGACTGAAGCTTTCTTT.

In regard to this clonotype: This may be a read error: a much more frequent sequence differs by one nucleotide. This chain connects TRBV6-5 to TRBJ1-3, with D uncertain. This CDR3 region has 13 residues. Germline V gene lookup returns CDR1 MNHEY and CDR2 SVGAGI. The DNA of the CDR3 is TGTGCCAGCAGCCTCGAAACTGGAAGCACCATATATTTT. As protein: CASSLETGSTIYF.

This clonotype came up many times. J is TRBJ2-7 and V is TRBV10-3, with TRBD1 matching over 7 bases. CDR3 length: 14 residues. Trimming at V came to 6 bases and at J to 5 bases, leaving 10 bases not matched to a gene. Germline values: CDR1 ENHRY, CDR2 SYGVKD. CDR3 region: CAIRETGARDEQYF. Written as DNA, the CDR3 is TGTGCCATCAGGGAAACAGGGGCGAGAGACGAGCAGTACTTC.

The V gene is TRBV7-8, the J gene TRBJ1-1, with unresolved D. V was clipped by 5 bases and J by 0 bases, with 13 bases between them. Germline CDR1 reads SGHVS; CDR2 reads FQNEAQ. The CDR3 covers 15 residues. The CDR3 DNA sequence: TGTGCCAGCAGCCCCCGACGAGTAATGAACACTGAAGCTTTCTTT. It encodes CASSPRRVMNTEAFF.

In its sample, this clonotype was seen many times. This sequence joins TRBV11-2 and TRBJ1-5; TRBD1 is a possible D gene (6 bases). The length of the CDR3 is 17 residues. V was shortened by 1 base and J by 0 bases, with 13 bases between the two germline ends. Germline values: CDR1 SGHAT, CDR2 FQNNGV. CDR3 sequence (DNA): TGTGCCAGCAGCTTAGGAGCCGGACAGATTAGCAATCAGCCCCAGCATTTT. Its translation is CASSLGAGQISNQPQHF.

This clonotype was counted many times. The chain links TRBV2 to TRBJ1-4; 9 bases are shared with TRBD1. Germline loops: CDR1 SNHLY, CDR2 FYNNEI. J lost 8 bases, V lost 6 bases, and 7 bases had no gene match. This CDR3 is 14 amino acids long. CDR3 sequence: CASRTGQGREKLFF. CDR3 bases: TGTGCCAGCAGGACGGGACAGGGACGAGAAAAACTGTTTTTT.

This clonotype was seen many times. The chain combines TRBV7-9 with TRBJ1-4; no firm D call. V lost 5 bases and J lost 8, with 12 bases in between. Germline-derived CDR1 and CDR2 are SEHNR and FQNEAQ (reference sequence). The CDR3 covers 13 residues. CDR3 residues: CASSNPMGEKLFF. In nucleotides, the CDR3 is TGTGCCAGCAGCAACCCGATGGGGGAAAAACTGTTTTTT.

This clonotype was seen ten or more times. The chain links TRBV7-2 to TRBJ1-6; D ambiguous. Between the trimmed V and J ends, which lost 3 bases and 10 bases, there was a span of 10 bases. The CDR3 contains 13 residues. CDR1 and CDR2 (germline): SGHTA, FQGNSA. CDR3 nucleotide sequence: TGTGCCAGCAGCTTGGGCCCCTTCTCACCCCTCCACTTT. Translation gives CASSLGPFSPLHF.

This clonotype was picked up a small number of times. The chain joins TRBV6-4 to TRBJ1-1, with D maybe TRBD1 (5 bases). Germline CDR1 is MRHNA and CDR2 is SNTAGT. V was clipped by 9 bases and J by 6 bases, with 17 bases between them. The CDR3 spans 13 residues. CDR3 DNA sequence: TGTGCCAGTCTAGCGGGGGGTATGGCTGAAGCTTTCTTT. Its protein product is CASLAGGMAEAFF.

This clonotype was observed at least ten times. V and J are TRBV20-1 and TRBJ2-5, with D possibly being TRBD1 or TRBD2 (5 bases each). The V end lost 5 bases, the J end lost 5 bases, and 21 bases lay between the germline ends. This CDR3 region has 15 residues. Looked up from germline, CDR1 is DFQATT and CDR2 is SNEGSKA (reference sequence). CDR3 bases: TGCAGTGCTCGGACCGGGACCGAGGAGATTGAGACCCAGTACTTC. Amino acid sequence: CSARTGTEEIETQYF.

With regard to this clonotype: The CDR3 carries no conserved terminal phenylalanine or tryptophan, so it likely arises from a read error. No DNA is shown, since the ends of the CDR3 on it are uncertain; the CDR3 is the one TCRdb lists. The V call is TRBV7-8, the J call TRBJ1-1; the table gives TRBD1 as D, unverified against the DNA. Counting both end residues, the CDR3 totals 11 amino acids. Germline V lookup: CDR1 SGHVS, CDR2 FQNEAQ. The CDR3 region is CASTPGQGIAV.

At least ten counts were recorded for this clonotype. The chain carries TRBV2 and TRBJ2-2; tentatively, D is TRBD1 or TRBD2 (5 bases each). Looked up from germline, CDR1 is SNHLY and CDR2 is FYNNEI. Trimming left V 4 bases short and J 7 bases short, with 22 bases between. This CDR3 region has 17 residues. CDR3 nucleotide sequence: TGTGCCAGCAGTGTCCATCCTTTCGTGGGGGTGATCGGGGAGCTGTTTTTT. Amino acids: CASSVHPFVGVIGELFF.

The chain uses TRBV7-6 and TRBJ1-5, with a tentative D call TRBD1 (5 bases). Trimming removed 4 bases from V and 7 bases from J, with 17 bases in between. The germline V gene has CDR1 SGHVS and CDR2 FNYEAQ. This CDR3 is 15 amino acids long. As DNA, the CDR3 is TGTGCCAGCAGCTCGCGTCTCAGGGACGAGCAGCCCCAGCATTTT. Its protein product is CASSSRLRDEQPQHF. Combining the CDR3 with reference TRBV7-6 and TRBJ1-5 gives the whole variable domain GAGVSQSPRYKVTKRGQDVALRCDPISGHVSLYWYRQALGQGPEFLTYFNYEAQQDKSGLPNDRFSAERPEGSISTLTIQRTEQRDSAMYRCASSSRLRDEQPQHFGDGTRLSIL.

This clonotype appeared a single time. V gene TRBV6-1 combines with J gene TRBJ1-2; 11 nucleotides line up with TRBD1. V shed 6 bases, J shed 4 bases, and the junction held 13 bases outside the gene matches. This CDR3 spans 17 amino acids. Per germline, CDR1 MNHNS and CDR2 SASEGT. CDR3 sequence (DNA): TGTGCCAGCAGAGTCAGGCCTGGGACAGGGGGTTCCTATGGCTACACCTTC. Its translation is CASRVRPGTGGSYGYTF.